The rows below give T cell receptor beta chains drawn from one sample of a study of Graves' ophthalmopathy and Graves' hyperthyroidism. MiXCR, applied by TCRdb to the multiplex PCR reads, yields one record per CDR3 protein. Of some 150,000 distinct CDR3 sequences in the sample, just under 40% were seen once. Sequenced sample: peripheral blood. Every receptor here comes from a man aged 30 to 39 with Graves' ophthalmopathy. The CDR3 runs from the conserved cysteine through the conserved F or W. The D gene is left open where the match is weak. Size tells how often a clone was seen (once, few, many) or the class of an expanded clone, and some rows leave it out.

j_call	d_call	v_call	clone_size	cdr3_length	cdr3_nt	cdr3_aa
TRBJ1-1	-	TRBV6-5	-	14	TGTGCCAGCAGCTTAACGGACTGGGGCACTGAAGCTTTCTTT	CASSLTDWGTEAFF
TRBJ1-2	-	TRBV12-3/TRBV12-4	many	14	TGTGCCAGCAGTTTAAGGGCAGTTTACTATGGCTACACCTTC	CASSLRAVYYGYTF
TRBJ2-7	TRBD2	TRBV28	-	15	TGTGCCAGCAGTTTGGGTCGGGGGGTCTCCTACGAGCAGTACTTC	CASSLGRGVSYEQYF
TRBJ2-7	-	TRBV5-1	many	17	TGCGCCAGCAGCTTGGCCTCCCCGGGACGGTCATCCTACGAGCAGTACTTC	CASSLASPGRSSYEQYF
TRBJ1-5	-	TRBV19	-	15	TGTGCCAGTAGTAGCCCGGGTAGGACGAATCAGCCCCAGCATTTT	CASSSPGRTNQPQHF
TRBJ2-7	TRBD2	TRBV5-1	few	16	TGCGCCAGCAGCTTGCCGGGACTAGCGGGAAAGTACGAGCAGTACTTC	CASSLPGLAGKYEQYF
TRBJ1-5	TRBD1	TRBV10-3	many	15	TGTGCCATCAGTGACACAGGGGGCTATAGTCAGCCCCAGCATTTT	CAISDTGGYSQPQHF
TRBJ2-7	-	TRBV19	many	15	TGTGCCAGTACCGAATCACCCGGACTACTGTACGAGCAGTACTTC	CASTESPGLLYEQYF
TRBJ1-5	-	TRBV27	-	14	TGTGCCAGCAGTGACTCAGGGATAACTCAGCCCCAGCATTTT	CASSDSGITQPQHF
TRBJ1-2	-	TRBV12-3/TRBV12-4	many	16	TGTGCCAGCAGTTCACCCGGGGGGAGAGCTAACTATGGCTACACCTTC	CASSSPGGRANYGYTF
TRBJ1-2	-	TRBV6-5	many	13	TGTGCCAGCAGTTATGCTGTGGGAAGTGGCTACACCTTC	CASSYAVGSGYTF
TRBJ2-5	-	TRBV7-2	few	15	TGTGCCAGCAGCTTGACAGGGCAGGGAGGAGAGACCCAGTACTTC	CASSLTGQGGETQYF
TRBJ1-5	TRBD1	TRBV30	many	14	TGTGCCTGGAGAAGGACAGGGTCCAATCAGCCCCAGCATTTT	CAWRRTGSNQPQHF
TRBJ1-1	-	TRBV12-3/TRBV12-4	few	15	TGTGCCAGCAGTTTACCAGGATCCATGAACACTGAAGCTTTCTTT	CASSLPGSMNTEAFF
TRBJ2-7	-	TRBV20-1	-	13	TGCAGTGCTAGCCCCGGGAGCACCTACGAGCAGTACTTC	CSASPGSTYEQYF
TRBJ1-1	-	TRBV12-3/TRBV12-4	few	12	TGTGCCAGCAGTTTAGAATTTACTGAAGCTTTCTTT	CASSLEFTEAFF
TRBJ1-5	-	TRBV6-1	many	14	TGTGCCAGCAGTCCCACTGAGAGTGATCAGCCCCAGCATTTT	CASSPTESDQPQHF
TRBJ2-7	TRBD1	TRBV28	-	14	TGTGCCAGCAGACTCGACAGGGGGCTGAGGGAGCAGTACTTC	CASRLDRGLREQYF
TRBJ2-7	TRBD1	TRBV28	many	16	TGTGCCAGCAGCCCGGCCGGGACAGGGGGTTTCTACGAGCAGTACTTC	CASSPAGTGGFYEQYF
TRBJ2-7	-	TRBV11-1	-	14	TGTGCCAGCAGCTTAGAGGACAGCCCCTACGAGCAGTACTTC	CASSLEDSPYEQYF
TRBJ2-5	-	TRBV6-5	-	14	TGTGCCATCAGTGACTCTGACAGCCAAGAGACCCAGTACTTC	CAISDSDSQETQYF
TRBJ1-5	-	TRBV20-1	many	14	TGCAGTGCTAGGACCGGGCCTTCCGGATGGCCCCAGCATTTT	CSARTGPSGWPQHF
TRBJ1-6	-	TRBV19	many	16	TGTGCCAGTAGTATTGGGCGGAGCTCCTATAATTCACCCCTCCACTTT	CASSIGRSSYNSPLHF
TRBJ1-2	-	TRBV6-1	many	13	TGTGCCAGCACTGGGTCTAATAACTATGGCTACACCTTC	CASTGSNNYGYTF
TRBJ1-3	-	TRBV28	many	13	TGTGCCAGCAGTTTACTCCTGGGAAACACCATATATTTT	CASSLLLGNTIYF
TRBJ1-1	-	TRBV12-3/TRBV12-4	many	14	TGTGCCAGCAGTTTTCAGGGGATGAACACTGAAGCTTTCTTT	CASSFQGMNTEAFF
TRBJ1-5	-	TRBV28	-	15	TGTGCCAGCAGTTTTGGGGGTTTTAGCAATCAGCCCCAGCATTTT	CASSFGGFSNQPQHF
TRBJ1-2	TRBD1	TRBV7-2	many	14	TGTGCCAGCAGCGGCGGGACAGGTTCCTATGGCTACACCTTC	CASSGGTGSYGYTF
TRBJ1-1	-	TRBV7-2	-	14	TGTGCCAGCAGCTTACGGGGAGGGAGCACTGAAGCTTTCTTT	CASSLRGGSTEAFF
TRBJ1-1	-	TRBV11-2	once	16	TGTGCCAGCAGTGCAGCGGGACAAGAGTTGAACACTGAAGCTTTCTTT	CASSAAGQELNTEAFF
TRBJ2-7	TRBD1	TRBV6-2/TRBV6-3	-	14	TGTGCCAGCAGTCCGGACAGGGTGTCGGACGAGCAGTACTTC	CASSPDRVSDEQYF
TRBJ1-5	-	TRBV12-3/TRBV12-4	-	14	TGTGCCAGCCTTTGGGGAGGCAGCAATCAGCCCCAGCATTTT	CASLWGGSNQPQHF
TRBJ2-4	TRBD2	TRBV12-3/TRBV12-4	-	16	TGTGCCAGCAGTTGGAGCGGGAAGGAGGCCAAAAACATTCAGTACTTC	CASSWSGKEAKNIQYF
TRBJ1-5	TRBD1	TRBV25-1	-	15	TGTGCCAGCAGTGCCTCGGGACAGGGCAATCAGCCCCAGCATTTT	CASSASGQGNQPQHF
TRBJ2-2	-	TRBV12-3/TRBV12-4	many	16	TGTGCCAGCAGTTCCGGGTTTTGGGTTAGGGCCGGGGAGCTGTTTTTT	CASSSGFWVRAGELFF
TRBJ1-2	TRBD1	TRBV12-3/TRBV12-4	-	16	TGTGCCAGCAGTTTAGCGCGGGTGACAGGGGGTTTTGGCTACACCTTC	CASSLARVTGGFGYTF
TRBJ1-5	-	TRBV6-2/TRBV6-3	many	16	TGTGCCAGCAGTTACACCGGGACACCGACCAATCAGCCCCAGCATTTT	CASSYTGTPTNQPQHF
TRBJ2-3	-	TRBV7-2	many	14	TGTGCCACTCCCCATCCAGGGGGCACAGATACGCAGTATTTT	CATPHPGGTDTQYF
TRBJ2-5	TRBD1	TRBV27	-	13	TGTGCCACACGACAGGGGAATCAAGAGACCCAGTACTTC	CATRQGNQETQYF
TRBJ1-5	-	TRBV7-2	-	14	TGTGCCAGCAGTGATCAGGGAAGGGATCAGCCCCAGCATTTT	CASSDQGRDQPQHF
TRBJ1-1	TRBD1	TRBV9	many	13	TGTGCCAGCAGCACCACAGGGGGCACTGAAGCTTTCTTT	CASSTTGGTEAFF
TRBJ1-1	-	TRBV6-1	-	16	TGTGCCAGCAGTCAAGACCATGGACCCTGGAACACTGAAGCTTTCTTT	CASSQDHGPWNTEAFF
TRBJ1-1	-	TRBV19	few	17	TGTGCCAGTAGTTTATTATGGACCTGGGTAACGTACACTGAAGCTTTCTTT	CASSLLWTWVTYTEAFF
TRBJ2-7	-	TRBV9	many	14	TGTGCCAGCAGCGTAGACGGGACTGCGAGGGAGCAGTACTTC	CASSVDGTAREQYF
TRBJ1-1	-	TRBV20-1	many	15	TGCAGTGCTCCCGTTGACGGGAGGGTGAACACTGAAGCTTTCTTT	CSAPVDGRVNTEAFF